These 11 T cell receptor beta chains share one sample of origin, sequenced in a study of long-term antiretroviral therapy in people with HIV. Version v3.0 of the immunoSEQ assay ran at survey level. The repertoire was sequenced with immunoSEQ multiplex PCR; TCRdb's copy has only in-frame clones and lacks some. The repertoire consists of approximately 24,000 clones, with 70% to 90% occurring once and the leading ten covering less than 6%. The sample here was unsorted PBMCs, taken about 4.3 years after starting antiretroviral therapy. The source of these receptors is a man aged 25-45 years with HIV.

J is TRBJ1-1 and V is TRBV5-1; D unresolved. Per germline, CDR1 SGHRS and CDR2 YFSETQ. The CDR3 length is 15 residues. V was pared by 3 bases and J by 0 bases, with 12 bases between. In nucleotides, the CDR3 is TGCGCCAGCAGCTCCAATATATTCATGAACACTGAAGCTTTCTTT. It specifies CASSSNIFMNTEAFF.

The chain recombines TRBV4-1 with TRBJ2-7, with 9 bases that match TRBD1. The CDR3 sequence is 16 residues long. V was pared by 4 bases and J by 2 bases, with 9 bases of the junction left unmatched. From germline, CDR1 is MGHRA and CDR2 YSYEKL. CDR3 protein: CASSPKTGTGPYEQYF. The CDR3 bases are TGCGCCAGCAGCCCCAAAACCGGGACAGGGCCCTACGAGCAGTACTTC.

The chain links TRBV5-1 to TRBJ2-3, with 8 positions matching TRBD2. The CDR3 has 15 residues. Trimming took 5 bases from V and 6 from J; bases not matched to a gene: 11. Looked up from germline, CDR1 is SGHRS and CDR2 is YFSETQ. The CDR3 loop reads CASSPPPAGADTQYF. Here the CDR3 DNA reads TGCGCCAGCAGTCCTCCCCCAGCGGGGGCGGATACGCAGTATTTT.

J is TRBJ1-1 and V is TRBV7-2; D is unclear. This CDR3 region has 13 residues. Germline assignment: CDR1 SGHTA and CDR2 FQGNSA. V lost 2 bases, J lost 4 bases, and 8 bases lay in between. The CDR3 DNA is TGTGCCAGCAGCTTATTGGCTTTCACTGAAGCTTTCTTT. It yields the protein CASSLLAFTEAFF.

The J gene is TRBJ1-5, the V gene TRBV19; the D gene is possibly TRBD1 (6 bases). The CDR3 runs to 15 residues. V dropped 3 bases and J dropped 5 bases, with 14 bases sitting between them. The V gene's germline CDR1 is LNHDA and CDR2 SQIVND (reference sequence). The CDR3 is CASSMGAAIDQPQHF. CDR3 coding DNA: TGTGCCAGTAGTATGGGGGCCGCGATCGATCAGCCCCAGCATTTT.

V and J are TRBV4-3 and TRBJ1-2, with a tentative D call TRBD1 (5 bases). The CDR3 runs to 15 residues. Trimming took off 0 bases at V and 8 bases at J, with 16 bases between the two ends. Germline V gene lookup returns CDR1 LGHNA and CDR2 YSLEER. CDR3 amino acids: CASSQDSYGGDGYTF. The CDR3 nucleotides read TGCGCCAGCAGCCAAGATAGTTACGGGGGTGACGGCTACACCTTC.

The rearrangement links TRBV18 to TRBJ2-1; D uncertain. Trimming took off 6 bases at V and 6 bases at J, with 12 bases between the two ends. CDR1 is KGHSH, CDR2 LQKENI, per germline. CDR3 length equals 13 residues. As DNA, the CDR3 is TGTGCCAGCTCTCAGGACCGCACCAATGAGCAGTTCTTC. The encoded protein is CASSQDRTNEQFF.

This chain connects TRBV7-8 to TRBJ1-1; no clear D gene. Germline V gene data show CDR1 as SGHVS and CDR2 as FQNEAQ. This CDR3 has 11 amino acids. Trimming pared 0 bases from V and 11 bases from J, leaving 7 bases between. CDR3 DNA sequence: TGTGCCAGCAGCTTAGCGGGGTGGGCTTTCTTT. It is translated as CASSLAGWAFF.

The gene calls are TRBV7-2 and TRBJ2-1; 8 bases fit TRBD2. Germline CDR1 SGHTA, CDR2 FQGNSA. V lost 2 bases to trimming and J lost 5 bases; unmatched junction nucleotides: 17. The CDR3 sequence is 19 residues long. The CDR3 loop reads CASSLRAHRLTSENNEQFF. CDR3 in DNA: TGTGCCAGCAGCTTACGGGCCCATCGGTTGACTAGCGAAAACAATGAGCAGTTCTTC.

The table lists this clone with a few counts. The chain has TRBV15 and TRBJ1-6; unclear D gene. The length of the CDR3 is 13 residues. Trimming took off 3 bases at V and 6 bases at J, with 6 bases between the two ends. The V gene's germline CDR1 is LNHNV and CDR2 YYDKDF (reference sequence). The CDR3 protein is CATSRDANSPLHF. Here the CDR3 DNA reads TGTGCCACCAGCAGGGACGCTAATTCACCCCTCCACTTT.

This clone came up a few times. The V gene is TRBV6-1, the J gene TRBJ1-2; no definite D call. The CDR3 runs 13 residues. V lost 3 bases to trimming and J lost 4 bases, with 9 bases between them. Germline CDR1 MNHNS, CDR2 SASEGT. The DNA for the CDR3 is TGTGCCAGCAGTGATGTCGGGCCCTATGGCTACACCTTC. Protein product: CASSDVGPYGYTF.